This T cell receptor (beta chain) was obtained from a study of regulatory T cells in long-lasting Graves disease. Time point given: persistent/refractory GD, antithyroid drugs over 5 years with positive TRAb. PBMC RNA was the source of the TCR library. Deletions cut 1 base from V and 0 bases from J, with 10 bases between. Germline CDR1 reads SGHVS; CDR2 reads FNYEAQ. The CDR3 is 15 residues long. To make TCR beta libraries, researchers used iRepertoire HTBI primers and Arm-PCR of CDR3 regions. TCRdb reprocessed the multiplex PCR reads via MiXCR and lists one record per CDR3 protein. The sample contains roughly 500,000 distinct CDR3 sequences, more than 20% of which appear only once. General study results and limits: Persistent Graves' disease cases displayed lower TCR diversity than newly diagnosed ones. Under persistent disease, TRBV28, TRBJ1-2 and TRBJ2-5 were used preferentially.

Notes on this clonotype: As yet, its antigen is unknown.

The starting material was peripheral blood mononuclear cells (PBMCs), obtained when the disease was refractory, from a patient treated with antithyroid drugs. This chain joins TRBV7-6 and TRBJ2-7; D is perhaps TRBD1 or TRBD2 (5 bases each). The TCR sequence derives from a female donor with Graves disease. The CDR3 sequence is CASSLVRDGSYEQYF. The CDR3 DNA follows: TGTGCCAGCAGCTTAGTGAGGGACGGCTCCTACGAGCAGTACTTC.